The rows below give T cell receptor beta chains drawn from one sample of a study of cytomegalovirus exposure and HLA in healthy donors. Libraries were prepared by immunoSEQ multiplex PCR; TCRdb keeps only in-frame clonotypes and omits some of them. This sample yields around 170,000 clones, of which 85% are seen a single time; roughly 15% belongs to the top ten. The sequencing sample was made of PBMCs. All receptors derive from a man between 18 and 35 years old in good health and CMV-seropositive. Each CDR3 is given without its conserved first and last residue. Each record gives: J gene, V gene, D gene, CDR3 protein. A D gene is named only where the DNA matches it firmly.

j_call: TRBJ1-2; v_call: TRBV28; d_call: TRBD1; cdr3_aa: ASIPTSGQGAYGYT
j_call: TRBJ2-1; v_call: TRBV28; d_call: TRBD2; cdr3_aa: ASSPTGTSAGEQF
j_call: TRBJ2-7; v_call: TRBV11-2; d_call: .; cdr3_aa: ASSPDRNEQY
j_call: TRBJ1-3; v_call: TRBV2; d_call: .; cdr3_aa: ASSARGTGNTIY
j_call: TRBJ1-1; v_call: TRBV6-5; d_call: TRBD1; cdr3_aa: ASSVQGATEAF
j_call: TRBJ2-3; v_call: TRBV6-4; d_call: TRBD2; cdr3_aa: ASSGYGGGTDTQY
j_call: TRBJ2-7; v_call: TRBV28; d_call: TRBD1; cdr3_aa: ASSSGQGVGEQY
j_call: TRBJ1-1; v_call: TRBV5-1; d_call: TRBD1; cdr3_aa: ASSSGQGSVEAF
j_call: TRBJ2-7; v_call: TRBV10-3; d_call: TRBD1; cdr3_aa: AISWTGSSYEQY
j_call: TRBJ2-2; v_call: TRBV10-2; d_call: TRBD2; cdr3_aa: ASKGRGDTGELF
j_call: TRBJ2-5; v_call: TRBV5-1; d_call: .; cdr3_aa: ASRSGETQY
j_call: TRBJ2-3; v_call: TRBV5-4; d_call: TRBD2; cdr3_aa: ASSSPGTSVTDTQY
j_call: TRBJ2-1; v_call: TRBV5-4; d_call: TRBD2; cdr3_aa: ASSPGLAGVYSYNEQF
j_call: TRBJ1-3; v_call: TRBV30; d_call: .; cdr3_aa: AWSRLSRGGNTIY
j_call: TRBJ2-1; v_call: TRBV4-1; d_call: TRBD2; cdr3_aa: ASNSGTSTGEQF
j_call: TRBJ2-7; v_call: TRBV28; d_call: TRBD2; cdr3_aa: ASSNSGPVYEQY
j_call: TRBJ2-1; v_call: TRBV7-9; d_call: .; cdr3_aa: ASSLAGGTYNEQF
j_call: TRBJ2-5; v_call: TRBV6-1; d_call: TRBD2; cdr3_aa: ASSEAAGGQETQY
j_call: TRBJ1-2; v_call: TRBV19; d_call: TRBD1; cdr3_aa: ASRGSQGSGYT
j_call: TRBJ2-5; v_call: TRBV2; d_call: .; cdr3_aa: ASSDIRRETQY
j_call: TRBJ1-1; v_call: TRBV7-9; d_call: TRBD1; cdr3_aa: ASSLNRGPRNTEAF
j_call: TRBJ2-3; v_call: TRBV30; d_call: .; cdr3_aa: AWRAGLGLDTQY
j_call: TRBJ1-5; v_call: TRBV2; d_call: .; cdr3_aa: ASVGQPNQPQH
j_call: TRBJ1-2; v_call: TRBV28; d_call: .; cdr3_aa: ASSLPGGADYGYT
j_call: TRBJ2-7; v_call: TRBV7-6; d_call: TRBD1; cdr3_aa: ASSLAGQGDEQY
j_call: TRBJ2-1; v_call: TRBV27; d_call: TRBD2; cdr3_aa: ASSFLAGVNEQF
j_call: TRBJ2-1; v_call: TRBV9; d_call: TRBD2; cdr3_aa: ASSVRASGSYNEQF
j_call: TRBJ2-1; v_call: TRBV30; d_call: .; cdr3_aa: AWSPRVYEQF
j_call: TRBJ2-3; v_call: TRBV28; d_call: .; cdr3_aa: ASSSTLGRVTDTQY
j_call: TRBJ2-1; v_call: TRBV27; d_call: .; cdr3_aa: ASSSTSSSYNEQF
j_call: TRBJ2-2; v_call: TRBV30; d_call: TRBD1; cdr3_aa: ACTRWGTGGPQDWGTGELF
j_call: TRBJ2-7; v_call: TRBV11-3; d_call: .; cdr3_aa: ASSPLQGYEQY
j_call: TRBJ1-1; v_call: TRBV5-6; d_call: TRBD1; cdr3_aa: ASSIGQGEAF
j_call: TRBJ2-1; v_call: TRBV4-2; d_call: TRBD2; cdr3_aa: ASSQASGSFNEQF
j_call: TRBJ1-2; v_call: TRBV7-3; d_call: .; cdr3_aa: ASSLDRGAQSSYT